A single sample is the source of the 19 T cell receptor beta chains below, sequenced in a study of shared clonotypes between healthy human individuals (dated by TCRdb to 2019 to 2021). The library relied on the immunoSEQ multiplex PCR assay. The source is immuneACCESS, and TCRdb retained only in-frame sequences with V and J called. Part of the clones is not carried over; for the studies checked, unresolved V genes explain less than half of this, and the remainder is unexplained. The sample has roughly 2.1 million clones on record, more than 85% of them singletons. The top ten clonotypes cover around 1.7% of the sample. CD8 naive samples consisted of CD45RO-negative cells that were positively selected for CCR7, yielding a CD45RA+CCR7+ population without TemRA cells. The sample comprised naive CD8+ T cells from PBMCs. The cell subset or site label, read with the paper, signifies: CD45RA+CCR7+. The receptors here all came from a young man in good health. Some clones in this sample may be carry-over from other donors' samples.

The rearrangement joins TRBV30 to TRBJ2-3; 9 positions match TRBD1. Unmatched junction bases numbered 7, after V lost 3 bases and J lost 6 bases. Looked up from germline, CDR1 is GTSNPN and CDR2 is SVGIG (reference sequence). CDR3 length: 14 amino acids. The CDR3 sequence: CAWSGTGNGDTQYF. The DNA for the CDR3 is TGTGCCTGGAGCGGGACAGGGAACGGCGATACGCAGTATTTT.

This clone was seen once. The CDR3 here is CASSVSLAGSTDTQYF. The CDR3 DNA reads TGTGCCAGCAGCGTATCACTAGCGGGAAGCACAGATACGCAGTATTTT. The chain employs TRBV9 and TRBJ2-3; TRBD2 matches 10 bases. The CDR3 contains 16 residues. Trimming took 1 base from V and 0 from J; bases not matched to a gene: 2. Germline CDR1 is SGDLS and CDR2 is YYNGEE.

The CDR3: CASSEAGSGLSYEQYF. The CDR3 DNA is TGTGCCAGCAGTGAAGCGGGGTCAGGCCTTTCCTACGAGCAGTACTTC. The chain uses TRBV2 and TRBJ2-7; D remains ambiguous. The CDR3 covers 16 residues. The germline V gene encodes CDR1 SNHLY and CDR2 FYNNEI. The V and J ends lost 0 bases and 1 base respectively, with 13 bases between them.

The chain combines TRBV4-3 with TRBJ2-3, with TRBD2 matching 7 bases. J was trimmed by 7 bases and V by 1 base; bases with no gene match: 11. CDR1 is LGHNA, CDR2 YSLEER, per germline. The CDR3 sequence is 16 residues long. Here the CDR3 reads CASSQGGLGMGNTQYF. The CDR3 DNA is TGCGCCAGCAGCCAAGGTGGACTAGGGATGGGAAATACGCAGTATTTT.

This sequence joins TRBV9 and TRBJ2-3; 8 bases match TRBD2. The CDR3 covers 17 residues. The V segment lost 4 bases and the J segment 4 bases; nucleotides outside the gene matches: 14. Germline assignment: CDR1 SGDLS and CDR2 YYNGEE. CDR3 sequence reads: CASSSPTAGVGSDTQYF. CDR3 nucleotide sequence: TGTGCCAGCAGCTCTCCTACAGCGGGAGTCGGCTCAGATACGCAGTATTTT.

The V and J genes are TRBV4-3 and TRBJ1-4; 10 nucleotides agree with TRBD1. Looked up from germline, CDR1 is LGHNA and CDR2 is YSLEER. The ends lost 0 bases at V and 10 bases at J; junction bases unmatched: 11. There are 17 residues in the CDR3. The CDR3 coding sequence is TGCGCCAGCAGCCAAGATCAAGTGGGACAGGGGCTTCTAAAACTGTTTTTT. Protein sequence: CASSQDQVGQGLLKLFF.

This chain uses TRBV29-1 with TRBJ2-5; D gene unclear. The V end lost 6 bases, the J end lost 3 bases, and 11 bases lay between the germline ends. The CDR3 has 12 amino acids. Germline loops: CDR1 SQVTM, CDR2 ANQGSEA. The CDR3 spells CSVRHGEETQYF. CDR3 coding DNA: TGCAGCGTCCGACACGGAGAAGAGACCCAGTACTTC.

The gene calls are TRBV19 and TRBJ2-5, with 8 positions matching TRBD1. This CDR3 is built from 14 residues. V lost 6 bases to trimming and J lost 4 bases; unmatched junction nucleotides: 7. Germline lookup yields CDR1 LNHDA and CDR2 SQIVND (reference sequence). CDR3 DNA: TGTGCCAGTAGCCACGACAGGGGAGGAGAGACCCAGTACTTC. Translated: CASSHDRGGETQYF.

The chain employs TRBV28 and TRBJ2-5, with D possibly TRBD1 on 6 matching bases. V shed 5 bases and J shed 2 bases, with 30 bases lying between them. Per germline, CDR1 MDHEN and CDR2 SYDVKM. The CDR3 length is 20 residues. DNA for the CDR3: TGTGCCAGCAGTCCGTACCTTATTAAATGGGACGAAACAGGGCAAGAGACCCAGTACTTC. Translating it yields CASSPYLIKWDETGQETQYF. Variable domain in full (rest from reference TRBV28 and TRBJ2-5): DVKVTQSSRYLVKRTGEKVFLECVQDMDHENMFWYRQDPGLGLRLIYFSYDVKMKEKGDIPEGYSVSREKKERFSLILESASTNQTSMYLCASSPYLIKWDETGQETQYFGPGTRLLVL.

V usage is TRBV19 and J usage is TRBJ1-1; 10 bases align to TRBD1. The CDR3 length is 15 residues. Trimming removed 4 bases from V and 3 bases from J; junction bases left unmatched: 5. Germline V gene sequence: CDR1 LNHDA, CDR2 SQIVND (reference sequence). The CDR3 is CASSRGGTGDTEAFF. The CDR3 DNA sequence: TGTGCCAGTAGTAGAGGGGGGACAGGGGACACTGAAGCTTTCTTT.

This chain connects TRBV11-2 to TRBJ2-3; the match to TRBD2 covers 12 bases. With V trimmed by 0 bases and J by 6 bases, 7 bases remained unmatched. In germline, CDR1 is SGHAT, CDR2 FQNNGV. The CDR3 spans 17 residues. CDR3 in DNA: TGTGCCAGCAGCTTAGATTGGACTAGCGGGACCGAGGATACGCAGTATTTT. As protein: CASSLDWTSGTEDTQYF.

This clone was picked up one time. The chain employs TRBV19 and TRBJ2-7; D is ambiguous. V gave up 6 bases and J gave up 5 bases, with 26 bases separating them. The CDR3 is made up of 17 amino acids. Germline CDR1 LNHDA, CDR2 SQIVND (reference sequence). CDR3 amino acids: CASSLTAVIGLADEQYF. Written as DNA, the CDR3 is TGTGCCAGTAGCCTAACCGCGGTAATAGGCCTTGCGGACGAGCAGTACTTC.

The chain is built from TRBV7-9 and TRBJ1-1; TRBD1 matches 7 bases. The V gene's germline CDR1 is SEHNR and CDR2 FQNEAQ (reference sequence). This CDR3 is built from 14 residues. V lost 5 bases to trimming and J lost 4 bases; unmatched junction nucleotides: 7. The CDR3 DNA reads TGTGCCAGCAGCCAGAGGACAGGTTTCACTGAAGCTTTCTTT. Encoded protein: CASSQRTGFTEAFF. Drawing the rest from reference TRBV7-9 and TRBJ1-1, the complete variable domain is DTGVSQNPRHKITKRGQNVTFRCDPISEHNRLYWYRQTLGQGPEFLTYFQNEAQLEKSRLLSDRFSAERPKGSFSTLEIQRTEQGDSAMYLCASSQRTGFTEAFFGQGTRLTVV.

The chain uses TRBV5-6 and TRBJ2-1; D is unclear. CDR1 and CDR2 from the germline V gene are SGHDT and YYEEEE. Trimming stripped 0 bases from V and 8 bases from J, with 6 bases between. This CDR3 has 12 residues. The CDR3 protein is CASSLGWDEQFF. CDR3 sequence (DNA): TGTGCCAGCAGCTTGGGCTGGGATGAGCAGTTCTTC. The full variable domain, its missing parts supplied by reference TRBV5-6 and TRBJ2-1, is DAGVTQSPTHLIKTRGQQVTLRCSPKSGHDTVSWYQQALGQGPQFIFQYYEEEERQRGNFPDRFSGHQFPNYSSELNVNALLLGDSALYLCASSLGWDEQFFGPGTRLTVL.

The gene calls are TRBV6-1 and TRBJ2-7, with a possible D match to TRBD1 (5 bases). V was clipped by 4 bases and J by 0 bases, with 16 bases between them. The CDR3 has 16 residues. Germline lookup yields CDR1 MNHNS and CDR2 SASEGT. CDR3 coding DNA: TGTGCCAGCAGTGTAGGGGTCAGGAAGACCTCCTACGAGCAGTACTTC. It yields the protein CASSVGVRKTSYEQYF.

V and J are TRBV7-9 and TRBJ2-3; possible D gene TRBD1, 5 bases. The CDR3 has 15 residues. V shed 2 bases and J shed 5 bases, with 14 bases lying between them. CDR1 and CDR2 (germline): SEHNR, FQNEAQ (reference sequence). The CDR3: CASSLFRADGDTQYF. Written as DNA, the CDR3 is TGTGCCAGCAGCTTATTCAGGGCGGACGGAGATACGCAGTATTTT.

CDR3 residues: CASSQGWLLSTDTQYF. The DNA for the CDR3 is TGCGCCAGCAGCCAAGGGTGGCTCCTTAGCACAGATACGCAGTATTTT. The chain uses TRBV4-3 and TRBJ2-3; D not resolved. In germline, CDR1 is LGHNA, CDR2 YSLEER. V was clipped by 1 base and J by 0 bases, with 11 bases between them. CDR3 size: 16 residues.

The chain combines TRBV9 with TRBJ2-6; TRBD1 is a possible D gene (6 bases). Germline-derived CDR1 and CDR2 are SGDLS and YYNGEE. The V end lost 3 bases, the J end lost 2 bases, and 15 bases lay between the germline ends. The CDR3 is 17 residues long. CDR3 amino acids: CASSDADTGTGANVLTF. The DNA for the CDR3 is TGTGCCAGCAGCGATGCCGATACAGGGACTGGGGCCAACGTCCTGACTTTC.

This clone is a singleton in its sample. The rearrangement links TRBV29-1 to TRBJ2-5, with D possibly being TRBD1 (6 bases). TRBJ2-7 matches the DNA end more closely, so the J call is doubtful. CDR3 length: 12 residues. CDR1 is SQVTM and CDR2 is ANQGSEA in the germline V gene. CDR3 DNA sequence: TGCAGCGTTGTCAGGGGTCTCGGCGAGCAGTACTTC. It is translated as CSVVRGLGEQYF.